Presented here are 24 T cell receptor beta chains from one specimen sequenced in a study of shared clonotypes between healthy human individuals. TCRdb's table, derived via immunoSEQ multiplex PCR, lists solely in-frame clones and lacks some. The repertoire consists of a few hundred thousand clones, with 65% occurring once and the leading ten covering over 8.5%. Sequencing was performed on memory CD4+ T cells sorted from blood. Specified subset: CD45RA-negative fraction. The origin of the receptors is a man aged 25-45 years in good health.

The chain is built from TRBV19 and TRBJ2-1; 10 nucleotides line up with TRBD1. V was clipped by 7 bases and J by 7 bases; unmatched bases: 10. This CDR3 contains 15 residues. CDR1 is LNHDA and CDR2 is SQIVND in the germline V gene (reference sequence). CDR3 in DNA: TGTGCCAGTACCCCCCGGGACAGGGGATCAAATGAGCAGTTCTTC. Amino acids: CASTPRDRGSNEQFF.

The V call is TRBV2, the J call TRBJ2-5; D is unresolved. Germline V CDR1 and CDR2: SNHLY, FYNNEI. With 9 bases removed from V and 2 bases from J, the gap between germline ends came to 10 bases. This CDR3 spans 12 amino acids. CDR3 protein: CARGDTQETQYF. The CDR3 DNA follows: TGTGCCAGGGGTGACACGCAAGAGACCCAGTACTTC.

The V call is TRBV5-1, the J call TRBJ2-7; 8 nucleotides line up with TRBD2. Germline CDR1 SGHRS, CDR2 YFSETQ. V was pared by 4 bases and J by 3 bases, with 18 bases of the junction left unmatched. The CDR3 runs to 18 residues. The CDR3 bases are TGCGCCAGCAGCCCCTCATTTGCGGGAGGAAGAAAAGTCTACGAGCAGTACTTC. Amino acid sequence: CASSPSFAGGRKVYEQYF.

This clone showed up just a few times. The junction and the germline gene differ at one end; a read error may be behind it. This chain joins TRBV18 and TRBJ1-1, with TRBD1 as a possible D gene (5 bases). In germline, CDR1 is KGHSH, CDR2 LQKENI. CDR3 length equals 14 residues. CDR3 in amino acids: CASSPPRGFSEAFF. DNA of the CDR3: TGTGCCAGCTCCCCACCGAGGGGTTTCAGTGAAGCTTTCTTT.

This sequence joins TRBV20-1 and TRBJ1-1, with no clear D. With 1 base removed from V and 3 bases from J, the gap between germline ends came to 3 bases. Germline values: CDR1 DFQATT, CDR2 SNEGSKA (reference sequence). The CDR3 is 11 residues long. Written as DNA, the CDR3 is TGCAGTGCTAGAGGGGACACTGAAGCTTTCTTT. The encoded protein is CSARGDTEAFF.

This rearrangement joins TRBV19 to TRBJ2-3; tentative D call: TRBD1 (6 bases). The CDR3 length is 15 residues. The ends were cut back, 1 base at V and 6 bases at J, with 14 bases in the middle. Germline-derived CDR1 and CDR2 are LNHDA and SQIVND (reference sequence). The CDR3 nucleotides read TGTGCCAGTAGTATAGTGGGGGCAGGTTTGGATACGCAGTATTTT. It codes for CASSIVGAGLDTQYF.

This rearrangement joins TRBV28 to TRBJ1-1; D remains unclear. The germline V gene encodes CDR1 MDHEN and CDR2 SYDVKM. The V gene lost 8 bases and the J gene lost 2 bases, with 18 bases spanning the gap. The CDR3 is made up of 15 amino acids. CDR3 region: CASRQPAEGNTEAFF. Here the CDR3 DNA reads TGTGCCAGCCGACAACCGGCGGAGGGCAACACTGAAGCTTTCTTT. Looking up the rest from reference TRBV28 and TRBJ1-1 gives the full variable domain: DVKVTQSSRYLVKRTGEKVFLECVQDMDHENMFWYRQDPGLGLRLIYFSYDVKMKEKGDIPEGYSVSREKKERFSLILESASTNQTSMYLCASRQPAEGNTEAFFGQGTRLTVV.

The table lists this clone with many counts. The chain uses TRBV4-3 and TRBJ1-3; D uncertain. Germline CDR1 LGHNA, CDR2 YSLEER. The CDR3 spans 15 residues. Trimming cost V 2 bases and J 8 bases, with 16 bases left between them. The CDR3 protein is CASSQTPLGGYTIYF. In nucleotides, the CDR3 is TGCGCCAGCAGCCAAACCCCATTAGGAGGTTACACCATATATTTT.

The chain joins TRBV30 to TRBJ2-7; D might be TRBD2 (5 bases). Germline V gene sequence: CDR1 GTSNPN, CDR2 SVGIG (reference sequence). The CDR3 loop spans 14 amino acids. Trimming pared 0 bases from V and 2 bases from J, leaving 11 bases between. This CDR3 reads CAWSVKLGPYEQYF. CDR3 in DNA: TGTGCCTGGAGTGTAAAACTAGGTCCCTACGAGCAGTACTTC.

This chain joins TRBV10-1 and TRBJ2-7, with unresolved D. The CDR3 runs to 13 residues. The germline V and J ends were trimmed by 6 bases and 1 base, with 10 bases remaining between them. Germline CDR1 reads WNHNN; CDR2 reads SYGVQD (reference sequence). This chain's CDR3 is CASRARGSYEQYF. DNA of the CDR3: TGCGCCAGCAGGGCTAGAGGTTCCTACGAGCAGTACTTC.

The V gene is TRBV19, the J gene TRBJ1-3; D gene ambiguous. The V gene's germline CDR1 is LNHDA and CDR2 SQIVND (reference sequence). The CDR3 is made up of 16 amino acids. V was shortened by 6 bases and J by 2 bases, with 17 bases between the two germline ends. In DNA, the CDR3 is TGTGCCAGTAGCATGGCCGGCCGCAGAACTGGAAACACCATATATTTT. Amino acid sequence: CASSMAGRRTGNTIYF.

The chain employs TRBV10-3 and TRBJ1-3; possibly TRBD1 for D (5 bases). The CDR3 is 13 amino acids. The germline V gene encodes CDR1 ENHRY and CDR2 SYGVKD. V lost 2 bases to trimming and J lost 8 bases, with 10 bases between them. The chain's CDR3 is CAISERGGDTIYF. Here the CDR3 DNA reads TGTGCCATCAGTGAGCGGGGAGGGGACACCATATATTTT.

A note on this clone: The sample has other DNA sequences that encode this CDR3 too. The chain has TRBV7-8 and TRBJ2-5; D may match TRBD1 or TRBD2 (6 bases each). The CDR3 contains 14 residues. V lost 1 base to trimming and J lost 2 bases, with 8 bases between them. The germline V gene has CDR1 SGHVS and CDR2 FQNEAQ. CDR3 nucleotides: TGTGCCAGCAGCTTAGGGGGGGCTCAAGAGACCCAGTACTTC. Protein product: CASSLGGAQETQYF.

The chain recombines TRBV7-9 with TRBJ2-3; no firm D call. V was clipped by 1 base and J by 2 bases, with 7 bases between them. The CDR3 has 14 residues. The germline CDR1 and CDR2 sequences are SEHNR and FQNEAQ (reference sequence). The CDR3 sequence: CASSLEGLTDTQYF. CDR3 nucleotide sequence: TGTGCCAGCAGCTTAGAAGGGCTCACAGATACGCAGTATTTT.

The chain carries TRBV20-1 and TRBJ2-7, with no clear D. Germline values: CDR1 DFQATT, CDR2 SNEGSKA (reference sequence). The CDR3 runs to 11 residues. Trimming removed 5 bases at V and 6 bases at J, with 11 bases between. The CDR3 DNA sequence: TGCAGTGCTCCTTATTATATCGAGCAGTACTTC. It translates to CSAPYYIEQYF.

This clone was found many times. The rearrangement joins TRBV5-1 to TRBJ2-2, with D possibly matching TRBD1 (5 bases). The CDR3 spans 14 residues. Trimming took 4 bases from V and 1 from J, leaving 8 bases between them. The germline V gene encodes CDR1 SGHRS and CDR2 YFSETQ. Here the CDR3 reads CASSPQGNTGELFF. The CDR3 nucleotides read TGCGCCAGCAGCCCGCAGGGGAACACCGGGGAGCTGTTTTTT.

The chain carries TRBV29-1 and TRBJ2-4; D may be TRBD1 (6 bases). The germline V gene encodes CDR1 SQVTM and CDR2 ANQGSEA. V lost 6 bases and J lost 3, with 12 bases in between. The CDR3 contains 13 residues. Here the CDR3 reads CSVQGFSKNIQYF. The CDR3, as DNA: TGCAGCGTCCAGGGGTTCAGCAAAAACATTCAGTACTTC.

The sample holds a few counts of this clone. The chain links TRBV2 to TRBJ2-7; 7 nucleotides match TRBD2. Germline values: CDR1 SNHLY, CDR2 FYNNEI. The CDR3 has 16 amino acids. The V and J ends lost 4 bases and 5 bases, in that order; junction bases with no gene match: 14. CDR3 residues: CASSGPLGGGPHEQYF. The CDR3 region has the DNA TGTGCCAGCAGTGGCCCGTTGGGGGGAGGGCCACACGAGCAGTACTTC.

This clone was seen a few times. The same CDR3 can be traced to other DNA sequences in this sample. J is TRBJ1-5 and V is TRBV9, with TRBD1 matching over 8 bases. The CDR3 covers 15 residues. Germline V gene lookup returns CDR1 SGDLS and CDR2 YYNGEE. J was trimmed by 4 bases and V by 4 bases; bases with no gene match: 7. This CDR3 is CASSPDGQGNQPQHF. DNA of the CDR3: TGTGCCAGCAGCCCAGACGGACAGGGTAATCAGCCCCAGCATTTT. The complete variable domain, with remaining parts taken from reference TRBV9 and TRBJ1-5, reads DSGVTQTPKHLITATGQRVTLRCSPRSGDLSVYWYQQSLDQGLQFLIQYYNGEERAKGNILERFSAQQFPDLHSELNLSSLELGDSALYFCASSPDGQGNQPQHFGDGTRLSIL.

This sequence joins TRBV18 and TRBJ2-1; D uncertain. This CDR3 is 12 amino acids long. V lost 6 bases and J lost 3, with 6 bases in between. The V gene's germline CDR1 is KGHSH and CDR2 LQKENI. The CDR3 sequence is CASSRYYNEQFF. Written as DNA, the CDR3 is TGTGCCAGCTCCCGATACTACAATGAGCAGTTCTTC.

The chain joins TRBV7-4 to TRBJ1-2; the D is unclear. This CDR3 comprises 16 residues. V lost 2 bases to trimming and J lost 2 bases, with 15 bases between them. Germline lookup yields CDR1 SGHVT and CDR2 SQSDAQ. CDR3 residues: CASSLWSGRTNYGYTF. CDR3 DNA sequence: TGTGCCAGCAGCTTATGGTCGGGGAGGACGAACTATGGCTACACCTTC.

The V gene is TRBV25-1, the J gene TRBJ2-5; 7 bases fit TRBD1. This CDR3 has 15 amino acids. With 2 bases clipped from V and 5 bases from J, the junction kept 8 bases outside the gene matches. Germline CDR1 is MGHDK and CDR2 is SYGVNS. The CDR3 here is CASSELDRARETQYF. For the CDR3, the DNA is TGTGCCAGCAGTGAACTAGACAGGGCGAGGGAGACCCAGTACTTC.

V is TRBV27 and J is TRBJ2-1, with 11 nucleotides matching TRBD2. V lost 6 bases to trimming and J lost 10 bases; unmatched junction nucleotides: 8. This CDR3 spans 14 amino acids. Germline V gene data show CDR1 as MNHEY and CDR2 as SMNVEV (reference sequence). This CDR3 reads CASRPTSGNYEQFF. The CDR3, as DNA: TGTGCCAGCAGGCCGACTAGCGGGAATTACGAGCAGTTCTTC.

This chain uses TRBV19 with TRBJ1-2, with a tentative D call TRBD1 (5 bases). V was clipped by 10 bases and J by 4 bases, with 16 bases between them. The CDR3 runs to 13 residues. Germline V gene sequence: CDR1 LNHDA, CDR2 SQIVND (reference sequence). The CDR3 sequence: CATKPLDSYGYTF. Written as DNA, the CDR3 is TGTGCCACCAAGCCTCTCGACAGCTATGGCTACACCTTC. The full variable domain, with the rest looked up from reference TRBV19 and TRBJ1-2, is DGGITQSPKYLFRKEGQNVTLSCEQNLNHDAMYWYRQDPGQGLRLIYYSQIVNDFQKGDIAEGYSVSREKKESFPLTVTSAQKNPTAFYLCATKPLDSYGYTFGSGTRLTVV.